What follows are 8 T cell receptor beta chains derived from one specimen sequenced in a study of T cell repertoires in cytomegalovirus infection. MiXCR, run by TCRdb on the reads, gives a single entry per CDR3 protein. The table shows more than 250,000 distinct CDR3 sequences, with around 25% occurring only once. Antigen specificity for these receptors is unknown. The sample consisted of cultured PBMCs, taken from culture after CMV antigen stimulation. These receptors came from a human donor in good health (CMV status not recorded). Some clones in this sample may be carry-over from other donors' samples.

The chain employs TRBV19 and TRBJ1-1, with unresolved D. Trimming pared 4 bases from V and 1 base from J, leaving 10 bases between. The germline CDR1 and CDR2 sequences are LNHDA and SQIVND (reference sequence). CDR3 size: 14 residues. The CDR3 DNA is TGTGCCAGTAGTACGCAGGTAACGAACACTGAAGCTTTCTTT. This encodes CASSTQVTNTEAFF.

CDR3 in amino acids: CSAAGHRYEQYF. The CDR3 bases are TGCAGCGCAGCGGGACACCGCTACGAGCAGTACTTC. The chain recombines TRBV29-1 with TRBJ2-7; maybe TRBD2 (7 bases). Germline CDR1 reads SQVTM; CDR2 reads ANQGSEA. V was pared by 7 bases and J by 3 bases, with 13 bases between. The CDR3 has 12 amino acids.

This chain connects TRBV4-3 to TRBJ1-4; D remains ambiguous. V was clipped by 1 base and J by 0 bases, with 15 bases between them. The CDR3 length is 18 residues. Germline assignment: CDR1 LGHNA and CDR2 YSLEER. As DNA, the CDR3 is TGCGCCAGCAGCCAAGGAAGTCGGGGAATAACAACTAATGAAAAACTGTTTTTT. Translation gives CASSQGSRGITTNEKLFF.

In its sample, this clonotype ranks as medium-sized. The gene calls are TRBV12-3 or TRBV12-4 and TRBJ2-5; 7 nucleotides agree with TRBD1. Trimming took 6 bases from V and 2 from J; bases not matched to a gene: 3. This CDR3 has 13 residues. CDR3 amino acids: CASSRGQQETQYF. CDR3 DNA sequence: TGTGCCAGCAGCCGGGGACAGCAAGAGACCCAGTACTTC.

In its sample, this clonotype was seen a few times. This chain connects TRBV6-5 to TRBJ2-3; a possible D gene is TRBD2 (6 bases). Trimming left V 2 bases short and J 6 bases short, with 15 bases between. CDR1 and CDR2 from the germline V gene are MNHEY and SVGAGI. The CDR3 totals 15 residues. This chain's CDR3 is CASSYAGTLADTQYF. The CDR3, as DNA: TGTGCCAGCAGTTACGCCGGGACGCTAGCGGATACGCAGTATTTT.

The chain employs TRBV4-3 and TRBJ2-3, with 9 bases that match TRBD2. This CDR3 contains 18 residues. V trimming: 1 base; J trimming: 5 bases; junction bases outside the gene matches: 13. Germline CDR1 reads LGHNA; CDR2 reads YSLEER. CDR3 in amino acids: CASSQASAGGFGGDTQYF. The CDR3 nucleotides read TGCGCCAGCAGCCAAGCGAGCGCGGGAGGGTTCGGAGGAGATACGCAGTATTTT.

The CDR3 DNA sequence: TGTGCCAGCAGCCCGGACGGCCGGGGGACTGAAGCTTTCTTT. Translating it yields CASSPDGRGTEAFF. This chain joins TRBV5-6 and TRBJ1-1; D may be TRBD1 (5 bases). This CDR3 contains 14 residues. Germline V gene data show CDR1 as SGHDT and CDR2 as YYEEEE. V gave up 4 bases and J gave up 5 bases, with 15 bases separating them.

The V and J genes are TRBV4-3 and TRBJ2-3; 8 nucleotides line up with TRBD2. Germline CDR1 is LGHNA and CDR2 is YSLEER. This CDR3 is built from 15 residues. The V segment lost 1 base and the J segment 2 bases; nucleotides outside the gene matches: 2. The CDR3 bases are TGCGCCAGCAGCCAAGGGACTAGCACCACAGATACGCAGTATTTT. Translated: CASSQGTSTTDTQYF.